This T cell receptor (beta chain) was obtained from a study of blood T cell repertoires in COVID-19. Whole-study context: T cells, B-cell-depleted T cells, or PBMCs provided the cDNA or gDNA that served as material.

J gave up 10 bases and V 10 bases, and 7 bases lay outside the gene matches. The CDR3 spans 13 residues. CDR1 is KGHDR and CDR2 is SFDVKD in the germline V gene. Sequenced by immunoSEQ multiplex PCR; TCRdb stores in-frame clones only, minus some. The table has 55,000 to 80,000 clones, roughly 80% seen once. The sample consisted of peripheral blood. The chain uses TRBV24-1 and TRBJ2-1, with TRBD2 identical over 12 bases. This TCR came from a woman over 75 with acute or convalescent COVID-19. Written as DNA, the CDR3 is TGTGCCACAGGACTAGCGGGACGTCCCGAGCAGTTCTTC. Translated: CATGLAGRPEQFF.